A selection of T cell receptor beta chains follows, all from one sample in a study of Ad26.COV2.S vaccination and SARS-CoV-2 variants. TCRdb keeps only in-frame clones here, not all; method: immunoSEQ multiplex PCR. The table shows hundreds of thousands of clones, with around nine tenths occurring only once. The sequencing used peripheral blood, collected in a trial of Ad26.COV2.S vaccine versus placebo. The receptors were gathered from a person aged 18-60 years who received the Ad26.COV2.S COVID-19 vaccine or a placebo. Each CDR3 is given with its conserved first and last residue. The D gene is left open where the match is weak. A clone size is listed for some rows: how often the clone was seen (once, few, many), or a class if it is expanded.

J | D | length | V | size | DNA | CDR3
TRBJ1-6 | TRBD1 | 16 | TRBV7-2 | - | TGTGCCAGCAGCTTAGGAACAGGGGGCGGGGGATCACCCCTCCACTTT | CASSLGTGGGGSPLHF
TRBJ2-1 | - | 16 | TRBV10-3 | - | TGTGCCATCAGTGACCCACCGGGCCTGGCGGGGAATGAGCAGTTCTTC | CAISDPPGLAGNEQFF
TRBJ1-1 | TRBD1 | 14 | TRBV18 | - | TGTGCCAGCTCACCGGGACAGCTGAACACTGAAGCTTTCTTT | CASSPGQLNTEAFF
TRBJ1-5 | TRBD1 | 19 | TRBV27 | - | TGTGCCAGCTCCCCCCGCCGACAGGGTATTGGCTCATTAAATCAGCCCCAGCATTTT | CASSPRRQGIGSLNQPQHF
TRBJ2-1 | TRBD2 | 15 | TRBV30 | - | TGTGCCTGGAGTTTTGGACTAGCGGGAGGAGGAGAGCAGTTCTTC | CAWSFGLAGGGEQFF
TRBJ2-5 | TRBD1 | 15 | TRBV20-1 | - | TGCAGTGCTAGTAGGGACAGGGGGCGCGGAGAGACCCAGTACTTC | CSASRDRGRGETQYF
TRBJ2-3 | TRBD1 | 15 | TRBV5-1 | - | TGCGCCAGCAGCACCGGACAGGGGGGTACAGATACGCAGTATTTT | CASSTGQGGTDTQYF
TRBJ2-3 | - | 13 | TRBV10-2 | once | TGCGCCAGCTGCCTCCTAGGGACAGATACGCAGTATTTT | CASCLLGTDTQYF
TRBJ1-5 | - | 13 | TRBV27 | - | TGTGCCAGCAGCCTAAACAGGAATCAGCCCCAGCATTTT | CASSLNRNQPQHF
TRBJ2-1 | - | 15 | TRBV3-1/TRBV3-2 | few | TGTGCCAGCAGCCAAGGGGGGAGTGGCTACAATGAGCAGTTCTTC | CASSQGGSGYNEQFF
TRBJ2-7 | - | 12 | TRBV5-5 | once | TGTGCCAGCAGCTTGGGGGTGGGACAGCAGTACTTC | CASSLGVGQQYF
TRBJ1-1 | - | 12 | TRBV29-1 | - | TGCAGCGTTGGACAGATGAACACTGAAGCTTTCTTT | CSVGQMNTEAFF
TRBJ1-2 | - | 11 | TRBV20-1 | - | TGCAGTGCCAGTCAAGGCTATGGCTACACCTTC | CSASQGYGYTF
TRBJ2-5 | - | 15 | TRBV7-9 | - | TGTGCCAGCAGCTCCCCCGATGTGAGGGTTGAGACCCAGTACTTC | CASSSPDVRVETQYF
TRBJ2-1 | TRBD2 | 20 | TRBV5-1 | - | TGCGCCAGCAGCTCCGGGACTAGCGGGAGGGCCCGGGTTGGCTACAATGAGCAGTTCTTC | CASSSGTSGRARVGYNEQFF
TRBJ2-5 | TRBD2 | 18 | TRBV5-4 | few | TGTGCCAGCAGCCCGGGACTAGCGGGAGTATCGGGCCAAGAGACCCAGTACTTC | CASSPGLAGVSGQETQYF
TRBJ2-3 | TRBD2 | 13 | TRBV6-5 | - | TGTGCCAGCCGGACTAGCGGCACAGATACGCAGTATTTT | CASRTSGTDTQYF
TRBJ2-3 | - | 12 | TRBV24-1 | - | TGTGCCACCAGGGCGTCCGCAGATACGCAGTATTTT | CATRASADTQYF
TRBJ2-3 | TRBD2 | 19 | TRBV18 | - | TGTGCCAGCTCACCGCTCCCTGCTACTAGCGGGAGGGAATCAGATACGCAGTATTTT | CASSPLPATSGRESDTQYF
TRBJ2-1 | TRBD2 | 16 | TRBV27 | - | TGTGCCAGCAGTTACCTCACTAGCGGACTTTACAATGAGCAGTTCTTC | CASSYLTSGLYNEQFF
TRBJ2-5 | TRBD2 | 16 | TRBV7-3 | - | TGTGCCAGCAGCCCCAGTGGGGGAGCGGGAGCGGAGACCCAGTACTTC | CASSPSGGAGAETQYF
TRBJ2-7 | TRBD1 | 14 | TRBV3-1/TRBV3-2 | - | TGTGCCAGCAGCCAACCGGGACAGGCCTACGAGCAGTACTTC | CASSQPGQAYEQYF
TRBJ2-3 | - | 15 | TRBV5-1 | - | TGCGCCAGCAGCTTGGTCGCGGGGCGGACAGATACGCAGTATTTT | CASSLVAGRTDTQYF
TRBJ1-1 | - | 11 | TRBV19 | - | TGTGCCAGTAGTCAGGGAACTGAAGCTTTCTTT | CASSQGTEAFF
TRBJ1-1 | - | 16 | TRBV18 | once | TGTGCCAGCTCACCACTAGACTTTCCCCTGAACACTGAAGCTTTCTTT | CASSPLDFPLNTEAFF
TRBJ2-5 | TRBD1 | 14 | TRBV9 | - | TGTGCCAGCAGCGCGGGGACAGGAGAAGAGACCCAGTACTTC | CASSAGTGEETQYF
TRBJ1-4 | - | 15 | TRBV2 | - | TGTGCCAGCAGTCCGGACGCCGGGGGGAGTGAAAAACTGTTTTTT | CASSPDAGGSEKLFF
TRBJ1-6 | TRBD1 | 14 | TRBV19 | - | TGTGCCAGTAGTGAGCGACAGGGATGGTCACCCCTCCACTTT | CASSERQGWSPLHF
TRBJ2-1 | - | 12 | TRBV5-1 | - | TGCGCCAGCAGCCCCGGCTACAATGAGCAGTTCTTC | CASSPGYNEQFF
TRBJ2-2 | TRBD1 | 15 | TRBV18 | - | TGTGCCAGCTCACCAGGGACAGGGAACACCGGGGAGCTGTTTTTT | CASSPGTGNTGELFF